This TCR beta chain was sequenced in a study of T cell responses to AZD1222 COVID-19 vaccine. Concerning this clone itself: Its antigen remains unidentified.

Clones were read by immunoSEQ multiplex PCR, and TCRdb kept only the in-frame ones, dropping some. The repertoire holds just under 150,000 clones, with roughly 88% as singletons. Points from the study as a whole: Baseline seropositivity characterized only a handful of AZD1222 recipients.

The V gene lost 4 bases and the J gene lost 2 bases, with 9 bases spanning the gap. Germline V CDR1 and CDR2: MRHNA, SNTAGT. The CDR3 is 14 amino acids. The receptor was isolated from an adult who received the MenACWY meningococcal vaccine as a control. The chain has TRBV6-4 and TRBJ1-5; unclear D gene. This specimen consisted of peripheral blood, obtained 28 days after the second dose of the MenACWY control vaccine. Written as DNA, the CDR3 is TGTGCCAGCAGTGCCGACTTCGGCAATCAGCCCCAGCATTTT. Protein product: CASSADFGNQPQHF.